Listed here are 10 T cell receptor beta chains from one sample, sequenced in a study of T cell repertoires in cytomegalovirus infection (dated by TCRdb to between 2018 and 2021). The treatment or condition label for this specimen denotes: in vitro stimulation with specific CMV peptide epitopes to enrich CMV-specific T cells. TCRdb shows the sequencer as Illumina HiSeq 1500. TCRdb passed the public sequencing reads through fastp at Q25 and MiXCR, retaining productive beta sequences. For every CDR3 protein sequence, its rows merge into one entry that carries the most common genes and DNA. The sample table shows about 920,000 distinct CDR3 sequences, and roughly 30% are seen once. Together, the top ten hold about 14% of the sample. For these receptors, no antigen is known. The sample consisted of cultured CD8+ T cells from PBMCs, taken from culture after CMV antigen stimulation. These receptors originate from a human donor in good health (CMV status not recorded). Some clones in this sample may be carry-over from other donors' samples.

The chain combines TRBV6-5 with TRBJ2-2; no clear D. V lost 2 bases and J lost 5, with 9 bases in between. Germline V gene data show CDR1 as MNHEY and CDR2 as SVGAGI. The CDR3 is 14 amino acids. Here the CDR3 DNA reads TGTGCCAGCAGTTACAGGGAAAGGACCGGGGAGCTGTTTTTT. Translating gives CASSYRERTGELFF.

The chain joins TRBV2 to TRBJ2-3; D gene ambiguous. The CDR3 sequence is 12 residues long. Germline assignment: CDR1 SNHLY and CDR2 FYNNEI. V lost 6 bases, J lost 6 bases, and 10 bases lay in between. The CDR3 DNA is TGTGCCAGCAGGCCCGCGCCTGATACGCAGTATTTT. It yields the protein CASRPAPDTQYF.

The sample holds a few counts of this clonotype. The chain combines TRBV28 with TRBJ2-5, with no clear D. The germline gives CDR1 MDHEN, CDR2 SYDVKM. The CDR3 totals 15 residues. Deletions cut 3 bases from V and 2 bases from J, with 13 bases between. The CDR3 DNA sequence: TGTGCCAGCAGTTTGAGGAGTTGGGTACAAGAGACCCAGTACTTC. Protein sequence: CASSLRSWVQETQYF.

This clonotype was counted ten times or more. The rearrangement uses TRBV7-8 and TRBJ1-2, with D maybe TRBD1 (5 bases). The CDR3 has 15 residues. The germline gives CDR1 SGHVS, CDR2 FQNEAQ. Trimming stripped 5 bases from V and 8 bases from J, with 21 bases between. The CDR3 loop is CASSPHRGVGRGYTF. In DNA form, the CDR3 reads TGTGCCAGCAGCCCCCACCGGGGGGTCGGCCGGGGCTACACCTTC.

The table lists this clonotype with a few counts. The CDR3 bases are TGTGCCAGCAGCCAGACAGGGGCCAACGTCCTGACTTTC. Residues: CASSQTGANVLTF. The V gene is TRBV7-9, the J gene TRBJ2-6; D uncertain. In germline, CDR1 is SEHNR, CDR2 FQNEAQ (reference sequence). Trimming removed 5 bases at V and 4 bases at J, with 6 bases between. The CDR3 is made up of 13 amino acids.

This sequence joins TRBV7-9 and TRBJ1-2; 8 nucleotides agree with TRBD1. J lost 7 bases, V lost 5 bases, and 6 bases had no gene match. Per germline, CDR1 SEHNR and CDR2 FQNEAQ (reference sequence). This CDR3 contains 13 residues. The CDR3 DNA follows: TGTGCCAGCAGCGGGGACAGGATCGGTGGCTACACCTTC. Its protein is CASSGDRIGGYTF.

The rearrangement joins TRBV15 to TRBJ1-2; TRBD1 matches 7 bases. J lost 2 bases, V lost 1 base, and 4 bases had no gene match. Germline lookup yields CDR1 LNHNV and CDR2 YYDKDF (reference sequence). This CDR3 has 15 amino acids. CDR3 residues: CATSRGDSPNYGYTF. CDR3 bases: TGTGCCACCAGCAGAGGGGACAGCCCAAACTATGGCTACACCTTC.

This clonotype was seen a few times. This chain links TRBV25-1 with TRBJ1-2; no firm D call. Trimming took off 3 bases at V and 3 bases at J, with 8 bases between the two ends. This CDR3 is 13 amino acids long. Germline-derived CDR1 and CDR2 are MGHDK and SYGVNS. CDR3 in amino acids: CASSERGHYGYTF. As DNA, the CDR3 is TGTGCCAGCAGTGAGCGCGGACACTATGGCTACACCTTC.

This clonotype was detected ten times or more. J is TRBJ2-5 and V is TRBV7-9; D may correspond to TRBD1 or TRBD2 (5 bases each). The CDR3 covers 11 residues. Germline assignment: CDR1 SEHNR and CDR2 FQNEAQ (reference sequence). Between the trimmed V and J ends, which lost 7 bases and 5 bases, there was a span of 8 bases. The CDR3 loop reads CASTWGETQYF. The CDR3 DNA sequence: TGTGCCAGCACCTGGGGGGAGACCCAGTACTTC.

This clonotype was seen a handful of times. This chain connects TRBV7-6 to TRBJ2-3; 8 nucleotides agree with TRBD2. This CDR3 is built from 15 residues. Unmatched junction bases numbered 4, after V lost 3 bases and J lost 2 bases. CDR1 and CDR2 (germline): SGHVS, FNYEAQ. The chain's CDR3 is CASSFSGVNTDTQYF. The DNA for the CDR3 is TGTGCCAGCAGCTTTAGCGGGGTGAACACAGATACGCAGTATTTT.